The source of this T cell receptor (beta chain) is a study of blood T cell repertoires in COVID-19. Overall study context: The United States, Italy and Spain were the sources of the acute and convalescent COVID-19 samples.

The table came from immunoSEQ multiplex PCR; TCRdb's copy has only in-frame clones and leaves some out. Of roughly 70,000 clones listed, 70% to 90% are singletons. The germline CDR1 and CDR2 sequences are SGHRS and YFSETQ. V trimming: 3 bases; J trimming: 5 bases; junction bases outside the gene matches: 3. This CDR3 is 15 amino acids long. This receptor was identified in a man in his 70s with acute or convalescent COVID-19. The rearrangement uses TRBV5-1 and TRBJ2-5, with TRBD2 identical over 14 bases. The sequencing sample was made of peripheral blood. Here the CDR3 reads CASSSGLAGGETQYF. CDR3 in DNA: TGCGCCAGCAGCTCTGGACTAGCGGGGGGTGAGACCCAGTACTTC.